This T cell receptor beta chain was sequenced during a study of blood T cell repertoires in COVID-19. This CDR3 has 14 residues. V lost 4 bases and J 7 bases, leaving 14 bases between the germline ends. Per the germline V gene, CDR1 is LNHDA and CDR2 is SQIVND (reference sequence). In the original analysis: Counts of nucleated cells, estimated from reference gene primer amplification, were obtained. Some clones are missing from TCRdb's copy, which holds only in-frame ones; the method was immunoSEQ multiplex PCR. V and J calls and clone size come straight from that table; D and trimming were deduced from the DNA. This sample has some 190,000 clones; approximately 84% occur once, and the top ten carry under 4%.

Specimen: PBMCs or T cells enriched from blood (not recorded which). The sequence was collected from a woman aged 25-40 years who had recovered from COVID-19. V usage is TRBV19 and J usage is TRBJ1-5, with D possibly TRBD1 on 5 matching bases. CDR3 sequence (DNA): TGTGCCAGTAGTACCGCCCAGGGCGAGCAGCCCCAGCATTTT. Encoded protein: CASSTAQGEQPQHF.